This entry lists 26 T cell receptor beta chains sequenced from one sample in a study of T cell responses to AZD1222 COVID-19 vaccine (dated by TCRdb to 2020 to 2022). Interpreted using the paper, the time point label stands for: baseline before first vaccination. The library was prepared using the immunoSEQ multiplex PCR assay. This is the immuneACCESS table as TCRdb keeps it, with only in-frame sequences that have V and J called. A part of the clones is gone; compared with another copy, unresolved V genes explain less than half, and the rest is unexplained. The sample includes about 97,000 clones, with about nine tenths observed a single time. The leading ten clones occupy 1% to 1.5% of the sample. The material was peripheral blood, obtained on day 0 of AZD1222 vaccination. The receptor source for this set is an adult in good health.

With regard to this clone: The CDR3 carries no conserved terminal phenylalanine or tryptophan, so it likely arises from a read error. The DNA is left out, because the CDR3 cannot be placed on it with certainty; the CDR3 is given as TCRdb lists it. The chain combines TRBV12-5 with TRBJ2-7; the D call of TRBD1 is as the table states it, not checked on the DNA. Germline lookup yields CDR1 LGHNT and CDR2 FRNRAP. From its first to its last residue, the CDR3 has 12 amino acids. The chain's CDR3 is CASGLVNVWCGL.

The sample holds one count of this clone. The chain combines TRBV6-5 with TRBJ2-3; TRBD1 aligns across 7 bases. The CDR3 is 14 residues long. Germline V gene data show CDR1 as MNHEY and CDR2 as SVGAGI. Trimming took 6 bases from V and 0 from J; bases not matched to a gene: 3. The CDR3 sequence is CASRLGQSTDTQYF. CDR3 nucleotide sequence: TGTGCCAGCAGACTGGGACAGAGCACAGATACGCAGTATTTT.

This chain joins TRBV28 and TRBJ1-2; the D gene is possibly TRBD1 (5 bases). The V gene lost 11 bases and the J gene lost 5 bases, with 21 bases spanning the gap. Germline CDR1 is MDHEN and CDR2 is SYDVKM. The CDR3 is made up of 14 amino acids. CDR3 sequence: CAHSPVGPLYGYTF. CDR3 in DNA: TGTGCCCATTCACCCGTGGGGCCCTTATATGGCTACACCTTC.

This rearrangement joins TRBV7-9 to TRBJ1-5, with D perhaps TRBD1 (6 bases). V lost 5 bases to trimming and J lost 7 bases, with 18 bases between them. The germline V gene has CDR1 SEHNR and CDR2 FQNEAQ (reference sequence). There are 15 residues in the CDR3. This CDR3 reads CASSSQTGIGQPQHF. The CDR3 region has the DNA TGTGCCAGCAGCAGCCAAACAGGGATCGGCCAGCCCCAGCATTTT.

V gene TRBV28 combines with J gene TRBJ1-6; 11 bases line up with TRBD1. Trimming cost V 5 bases and J 9 bases; bases outside gene matches: 6. CDR1 and CDR2 (germline): MDHEN, SYDVKM. The CDR3 loop spans 15 amino acids. CDR3 sequence: CASSPSGTGGSPLHF. Written as DNA, the CDR3 is TGTGCCAGCAGTCCCTCCGGGACAGGGGGTTCACCCCTCCACTTT.

This chain connects TRBV7-9 to TRBJ2-7; D is unresolved. Germline values: CDR1 SEHNR, CDR2 FQNEAQ (reference sequence). Trimming left V 2 bases short and J 6 bases short, with 8 bases between. The CDR3 runs to 12 residues. The CDR3 DNA is TGTGCCAGCAGCTTATTAGGTCCCGAGCAGTACTTC. It specifies CASSLLGPEQYF.

The rearrangement links TRBV5-1 to TRBJ2-1, with 7 bases identical to TRBD2. Germline V gene sequence: CDR1 SGHRS, CDR2 YFSETQ. Germline trimming cut 4 bases from V and 8 bases from J; bases unmatched to any gene: 12. The CDR3 has 15 amino acids. CDR3 sequence: CASSERVAGEDEQFF. The CDR3 coding sequence is TGCGCCAGCAGCGAAAGGGTGGCGGGGGAGGATGAGCAGTTCTTC.

The V call is TRBV19, the J call TRBJ1-2; D may be TRBD1 (6 bases). The germline V gene encodes CDR1 LNHDA and CDR2 SQIVND (reference sequence). The V gene lost 10 bases and the J gene lost 5 bases, with 26 bases spanning the gap. This CDR3 is built from 16 residues. CDR3 bases: TGTGCCACTCGCGGACTTCGGGACCATCAGGGGTATGGCTACACCTTC. It specifies CATRGLRDHQGYGYTF. The entire variable domain, with the rest obtained from reference TRBV19 and TRBJ1-2, is as follows: DGGITQSPKYLFRKEGQNVTLSCEQNLNHDAMYWYRQDPGQGLRLIYYSQIVNDFQKGDIAEGYSVSREKKESFPLTVTSAQKNPTAFYLCATRGLRDHQGYGYTFGSGTRLTVV.

The V call is TRBV28, the J call TRBJ2-1, with 7 nucleotides matching TRBD1. The junction had 11 bases not matched to a gene; V was cut back by 5 bases and J by 7 bases. CDR1 is MDHEN and CDR2 is SYDVKM in the germline V gene. The CDR3 extends over 15 amino acids. CDR3 protein: CASSPFDRVGNEQFF. DNA for the CDR3: TGTGCCAGCAGTCCCTTTGACAGGGTCGGGAATGAGCAGTTCTTC. Full variable domain (rest looked up from reference TRBV28 and TRBJ2-1): DVKVTQSSRYLVKRTGEKVFLECVQDMDHENMFWYRQDPGLGLRLIYFSYDVKMKEKGDIPEGYSVSREKKERFSLILESASTNQTSMYLCASSPFDRVGNEQFFGPGTRLTVL.

The chain uses TRBV3-1 (or the pseudogene TRBV3-2) and TRBJ1-2; D uncertain. CDR3 length equals 13 residues. The germline V gene encodes CDR1 LGHDT and CDR2 YNNKEL (reference sequence). Trimming took 1 base from V and 8 from J, leaving 11 bases between them. DNA for the CDR3: TGTGCCAGCAGCCAAGGGGGAGGACGGGGCTACACCTTC. It encodes CASSQGGGRGYTF.

The chain couples TRBV27 to TRBJ2-1; tentative D call: TRBD1 (5 bases). There are 12 residues in the CDR3. V dropped 3 bases and J dropped 10 bases, with 10 bases sitting between them. Germline V lookup: CDR1 MNHEY, CDR2 SMNVEV (reference sequence). CDR3: CASSLVAGEQFF. In DNA form, the CDR3 reads TGTGCCAGCAGTTTGGTAGCAGGGGAGCAGTTCTTC.

V is TRBV29-1 and J is TRBJ1-1; no reliable D call. The CDR3 spans 11 residues. The germline V gene encodes CDR1 SQVTM and CDR2 ANQGSEA. With 3 bases removed from V and 7 bases from J, the gap between germline ends came to 9 bases. The CDR3 region has the DNA TGCAGCGTTGATTCCGGGTATGAAGCTTTCTTT. It specifies CSVDSGYEAFF.

The chain employs TRBV21-1 and TRBJ1-5. TRBV21-1 is shown as a pseudogene. The CDR3 runs to 17 residues. This chain's CDR3 is CASSKAPGAPGNQPQHF. The CDR3 nucleotides read TGTGCCAGCAGCAAAGCGCCGGGGGCCCCTGGAAATCAGCCCCAGCATTTT.

This chain uses TRBV6-1 with TRBJ1-6; D is undetermined. V dropped 1 base and J dropped 9 bases, with 16 bases sitting between them. This CDR3 has 16 residues. From germline, CDR1 is MNHNS and CDR2 SASEGT. The CDR3, as DNA: TGTGCCAGCAGTGAAGAGGGTGTTTCCTCTAGTTCACCCCTCCACTTT. Translated, it gives CASSEEGVSSSSPLHF.

This clone appeared a single time. The chain joins TRBV3-1 (or the pseudogene TRBV3-2) to TRBJ1-2, with a tentative D call TRBD1 (6 bases). This CDR3 is built from 14 residues. Per the germline V gene, CDR1 is LGHDT and CDR2 is YNNKEL (reference sequence). V lost 2 bases, J lost 8 bases, and 15 bases lay in between. The CDR3 coding sequence is TGTGCCAGCAGCCAAATGGGCAGGGGAGGCGGCTACACCTTC. Translating it yields CASSQMGRGGGYTF.

The chain combines TRBV30 with TRBJ2-1; 11 bases agree with TRBD2. V dropped 3 bases and J dropped 5; count of bases not matched to a gene: 12. Per the germline V gene, CDR1 is GTSNPN and CDR2 is SVGIG (reference sequence). This CDR3 contains 17 residues. The CDR3 sequence: CAWRAWTVAGGHNEQFF. CDR3 nucleotide sequence: TGTGCCTGGAGAGCATGGACGGTAGCGGGGGGGCACAATGAGCAGTTCTTC.

This rearrangement joins TRBV12-3 or TRBV12-4 to TRBJ1-6; D is unresolved. The CDR3 is 13 residues long. The V end lost 1 base, the J end lost 4 bases, and 2 bases lay between the germline ends. DNA for the CDR3: TGTGCCAGCAGTTTAGAGTATAATTCACCCCTCCACTTT. Translation gives CASSLEYNSPLHF.

This sequence joins TRBV6-5 and TRBJ1-2; D may be TRBD1 (5 bases). The CDR3 runs 14 residues. V was pared by 5 bases and J by 4 bases, with 14 bases between. CDR1 and CDR2 from the germline V gene are MNHEY and SVGAGI. The CDR3 here is CASSLRGIGYGYTF. The DNA for the CDR3 is TGTGCCAGCAGTCTGAGGGGCATCGGCTATGGCTACACCTTC.

The V gene is TRBV2, the J gene TRBJ1-6; 8 nucleotides line up with TRBD1. Unmatched junction bases numbered 8, after V lost 5 bases and J lost 8 bases. The V gene's germline CDR1 is SNHLY and CDR2 FYNNEI. The CDR3 totals 15 residues. The DNA of the CDR3 is TGTGCCAGCAGTCGGACAGGGAGGGAAGATTCACCCCTCCACTTT. It is translated as CASSRTGREDSPLHF.

The V and J genes are TRBV28 and TRBJ1-4; 10 positions agree with TRBD1. V was clipped by 5 bases and J by 6 bases; unmatched bases: 3. This CDR3 contains 14 residues. Germline V gene data show CDR1 as MDHEN and CDR2 as SYDVKM. The CDR3 DNA reads as TGTGCCAGCAGTGGGACAGGGGTCGATGAAAAACTGTTTTTT. Protein sequence: CASSGTGVDEKLFF.

The chain recombines TRBV28 with TRBJ2-2; the match to TRBD2 covers 9 bases. V was pared by 7 bases and J by 4 bases, with 4 bases of the junction left unmatched. This CDR3 region has 14 residues. Germline V CDR1 and CDR2: MDHEN, SYDVKM. CDR3: CASTRGGLTGELFF. CDR3 DNA: TGTGCCAGCACGCGGGGGGGCCTCACCGGGGAGCTGTTTTTT.

V usage is TRBV5-4 and J usage is TRBJ1-2, with D tentatively TRBD1 (5 bases). The CDR3 contains 14 residues. Germline CDR1 SGHNT, CDR2 YYREEE (reference sequence). V lost 5 bases, J lost 2 bases, and 13 bases lay in between. CDR3 sequence: CASSSQGINYGYTF. The CDR3, as DNA: TGTGCCAGCAGTTCTCAGGGTATCAACTATGGCTACACCTTC.

This chain uses TRBV11-2 with TRBJ1-1; 10 nucleotides match TRBD1. This CDR3 spans 17 amino acids. Losses at the gene ends were 5 bases for V and 0 bases for J; bases not matched to a gene: 9. In germline, CDR1 is SGHAT, CDR2 FQNNGV. CDR3 in amino acids: CASSPPGQGFMNTEAFF. CDR3 in DNA: TGTGCCAGCAGCCCGCCGGGACAGGGGTTCATGAACACTGAAGCTTTCTTT.

This chain connects TRBV6-1 to TRBJ2-4; the D gene is possibly TRBD1 (6 bases). The germline V and J ends were trimmed by 4 bases and 0 bases, with 13 bases remaining between them. Germline lookup yields CDR1 MNHNS and CDR2 SASEGT. The CDR3 runs to 16 residues. In DNA, the CDR3 is TGTGCCAGCAGTGCCTGGACAGAACTAGCCAAAAACATTCAGTACTTC. Translating it yields CASSAWTELAKNIQYF.

The chain recombines TRBV12-3 or TRBV12-4 with TRBJ1-1; weak D call: TRBD1 (5 bases). The CDR3 is 12 amino acids. V lost 3 bases and J 6 bases, leaving 8 bases between the germline ends. CDR3 sequence (DNA): TGTGCCAGCAGTTTGTCGGGACCTGAAGCTTTCTTT. Its protein is CASSLSGPEAFF.

V usage is TRBV5-1 and J usage is TRBJ2-1; D possibly uses TRBD1 or TRBD2 (5 bases each). The CDR3 has 15 residues. Trimming removed 3 bases at V and 6 bases at J, with 16 bases between. Germline V gives CDR1 SGHRS, CDR2 YFSETQ. CDR3 sequence: CASSYLGPDSNEQFF. CDR3 coding DNA: TGCGCCAGCAGCTACCTGGGACCAGACAGCAATGAGCAGTTCTTC.